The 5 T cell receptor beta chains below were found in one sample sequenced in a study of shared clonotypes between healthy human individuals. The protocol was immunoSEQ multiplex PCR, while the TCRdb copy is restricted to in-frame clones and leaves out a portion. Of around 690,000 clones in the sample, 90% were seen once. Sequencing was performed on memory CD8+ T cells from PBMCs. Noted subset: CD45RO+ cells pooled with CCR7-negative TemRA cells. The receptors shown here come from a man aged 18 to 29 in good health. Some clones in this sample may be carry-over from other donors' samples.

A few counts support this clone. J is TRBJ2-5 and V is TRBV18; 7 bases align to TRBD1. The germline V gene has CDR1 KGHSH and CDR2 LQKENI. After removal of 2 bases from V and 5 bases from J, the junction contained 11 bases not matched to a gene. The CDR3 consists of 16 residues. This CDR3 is CASSPLIDRASETQYF. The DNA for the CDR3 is TGTGCCAGCTCACCATTGATCGACAGGGCATCCGAGACCCAGTACTTC.

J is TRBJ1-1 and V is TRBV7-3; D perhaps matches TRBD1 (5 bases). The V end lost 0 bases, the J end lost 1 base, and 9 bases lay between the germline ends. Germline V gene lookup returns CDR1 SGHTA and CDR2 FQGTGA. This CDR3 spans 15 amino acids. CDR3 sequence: CASSLTRDGNTEAFF. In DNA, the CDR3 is TGTGCCAGCAGCTTAACCCGGGACGGGAACACTGAAGCTTTCTTT.

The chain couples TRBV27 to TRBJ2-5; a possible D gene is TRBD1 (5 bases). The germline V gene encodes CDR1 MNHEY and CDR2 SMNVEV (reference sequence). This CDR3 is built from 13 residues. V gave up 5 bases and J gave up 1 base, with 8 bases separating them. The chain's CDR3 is CASSVGVQETQYF. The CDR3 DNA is TGTGCCAGCAGTGTAGGGGTCCAAGAGACCCAGTACTTC.

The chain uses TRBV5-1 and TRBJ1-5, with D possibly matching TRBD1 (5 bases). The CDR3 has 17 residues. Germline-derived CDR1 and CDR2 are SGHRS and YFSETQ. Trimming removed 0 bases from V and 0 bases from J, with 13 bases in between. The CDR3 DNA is TGCGCCAGCAGCTTGGATCGCAGGGATTATAGCAATCAGCCCCAGCATTTT. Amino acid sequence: CASSLDRRDYSNQPQHF.

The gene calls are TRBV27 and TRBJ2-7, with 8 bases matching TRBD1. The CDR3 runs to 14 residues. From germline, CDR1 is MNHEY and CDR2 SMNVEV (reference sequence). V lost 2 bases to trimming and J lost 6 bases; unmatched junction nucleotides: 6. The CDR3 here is CASSLRDRTAEQYF. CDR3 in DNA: TGTGCCAGCAGTTTAAGGGACAGGACGGCCGAGCAGTACTTC.